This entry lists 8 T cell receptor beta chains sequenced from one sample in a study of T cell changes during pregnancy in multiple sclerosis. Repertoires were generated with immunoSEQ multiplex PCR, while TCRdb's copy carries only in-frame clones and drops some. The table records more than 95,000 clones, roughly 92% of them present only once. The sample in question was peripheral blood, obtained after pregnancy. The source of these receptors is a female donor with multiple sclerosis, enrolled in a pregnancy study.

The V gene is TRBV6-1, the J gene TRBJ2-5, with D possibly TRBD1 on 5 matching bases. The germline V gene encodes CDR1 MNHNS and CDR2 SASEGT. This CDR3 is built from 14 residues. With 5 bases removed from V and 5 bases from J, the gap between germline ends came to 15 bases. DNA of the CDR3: TGTGCCAGCAGTCTGCGACCCTGGGGCGAGACCCAGTACTTC. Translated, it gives CASSLRPWGETQYF.

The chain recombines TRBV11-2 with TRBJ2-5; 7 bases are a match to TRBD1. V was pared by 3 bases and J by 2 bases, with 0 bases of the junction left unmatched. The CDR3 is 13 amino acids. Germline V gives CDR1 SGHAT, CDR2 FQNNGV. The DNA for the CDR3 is TGTGCCAGCAGCTTGGGACAGCAAGAGACCCAGTACTTC. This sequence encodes CASSLGQQETQYF.

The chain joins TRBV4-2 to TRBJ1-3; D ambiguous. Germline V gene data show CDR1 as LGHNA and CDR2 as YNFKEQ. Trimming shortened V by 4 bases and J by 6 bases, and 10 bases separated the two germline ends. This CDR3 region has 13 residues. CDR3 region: CASSPTDSNTIYF. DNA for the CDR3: TGTGCCAGCAGCCCGACGGACTCAAACACCATATATTTT.

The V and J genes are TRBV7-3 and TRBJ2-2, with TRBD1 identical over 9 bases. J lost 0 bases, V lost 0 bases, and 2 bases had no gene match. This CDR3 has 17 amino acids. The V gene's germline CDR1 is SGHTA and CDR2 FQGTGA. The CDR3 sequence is CASSLTRDRANTGELFF. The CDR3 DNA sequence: TGTGCCAGCAGCTTAACCCGGGACAGGGCGAACACCGGGGAGCTGTTTTTT.

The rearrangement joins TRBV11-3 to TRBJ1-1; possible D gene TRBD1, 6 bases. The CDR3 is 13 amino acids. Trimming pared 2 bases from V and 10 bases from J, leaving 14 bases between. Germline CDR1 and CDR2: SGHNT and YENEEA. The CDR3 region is CASSLNPRGAAFF. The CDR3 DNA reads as TGTGCCAGCAGCTTAAATCCCCGGGGGGCAGCTTTCTTT.

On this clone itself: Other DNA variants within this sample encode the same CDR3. CDR3 coding DNA: TGTGCCAGTAGTATCGGAAGGGGGGGCTATGGCTACACCTTC. It encodes CASSIGRGGYGYTF. The chain couples TRBV19 to TRBJ1-2, with D tentatively TRBD1 (6 bases). Germline V gene lookup returns CDR1 LNHDA and CDR2 SQIVND (reference sequence). V was pared by 3 bases and J by 4 bases, with 12 bases between. The CDR3 is 14 residues long.

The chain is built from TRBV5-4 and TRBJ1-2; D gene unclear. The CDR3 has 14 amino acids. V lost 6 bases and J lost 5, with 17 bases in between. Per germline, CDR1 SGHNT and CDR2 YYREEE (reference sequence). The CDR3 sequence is CASNPGVLGYGYTF. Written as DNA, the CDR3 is TGTGCCAGCAACCCCGGGGTGCTCGGGTATGGCTACACCTTC.

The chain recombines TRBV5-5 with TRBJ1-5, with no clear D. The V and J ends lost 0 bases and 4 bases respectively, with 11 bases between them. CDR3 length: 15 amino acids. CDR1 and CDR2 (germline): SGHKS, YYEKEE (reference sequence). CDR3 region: CASSLDVSPNQPQHF. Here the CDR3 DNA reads TGTGCCAGCAGCTTGGATGTTTCCCCTAATCAGCCCCAGCATTTT.